The clone carrying this T cell receptor (beta chain) was seen a handful of times. Antigen: not known. The time point here: blood from clinic visit 5 months post-surgery; TSC patient then seizure free. Sequencing was limited to surgery cases with top T cell transcript signatures in brain tissue. These data originate in a study of brain T cells in children with intractable seizures. Study observations and caveats: Pre-surgery blood may have been undersampled, hiding some clones.

TCRdb's copy holds only in-frame clones and misses some; the assay was immunoSEQ multiplex PCR. The sample has about 340,000 clones; roughly 93% are singletons. CDR3 length: 13 residues. CDR1 and CDR2 (germline): MNHEY, SVGAGI. V was cut by 2 bases and J by 0 bases, with 2 bases left in between. This clonotype was sampled from a boy under three years old with tuberous sclerosis and intractable seizures. The chain carries TRBV6-5 and TRBJ2-1; no definite D call. The sequencing here drew on peripheral blood, taken more than 4 months after surgery. CDR3 loop: CASSYSSYNEQFF. DNA of the CDR3: TGTGCCAGCAGTTACAGCTCCTACAATGAGCAGTTCTTC.